A single sample gave rise to the 11 T cell receptor beta chains below, sequenced in a study of blood T cell repertoires in COVID-19. The method was immunoSEQ multiplex PCR; TCRdb's version includes in-frame clones alone and lacks a portion of them. Found here are around 76,000 clones, about 83% of them singletons; the top ten hold 6.5% to 7.5%. What was sequenced was peripheral blood. These TCRs come from a young man with COVID-19, enrolled during active disease.

The chain links TRBV7-2 to TRBJ2-5; 9 bases align to TRBD2. The CDR3 length is 13 residues. The V segment lost 2 bases and the J segment 5 bases; nucleotides outside the gene matches: 0. Germline values: CDR1 SGHTA, CDR2 FQGNSA. The CDR3 reads CASSLSGRETQYF. The CDR3 DNA is TGTGCCAGCAGCTTAAGCGGGAGGGAGACCCAGTACTTC.

The rearrangement links TRBV6-1 to TRBJ2-1; 15 positions match TRBD2. The V segment lost 1 base and the J segment 9 bases; nucleotides outside the gene matches: 16. Germline V CDR1 and CDR2: MNHNS, SASEGT. CDR3 length: 20 amino acids. CDR3 DNA: TGTGCCAGCAGTGAAGTACCGGGACAGGGCGGACTAGCGGGAGGGGGTGAGCAGTTCTTC. Its translation is CASSEVPGQGGLAGGGEQFF.

The chain is built from TRBV19 and TRBJ2-5; TRBD1 might be the D (5 bases). This CDR3 spans 18 amino acids. Trimming shortened V by 0 bases and J by 2 bases, and 19 bases separated the two germline ends. The germline CDR1 and CDR2 sequences are LNHDA and SQIVND (reference sequence). CDR3 DNA: TGTGCCAGTAGTATAGACAAAAATCGCATGGACATTCAAGAGACCCAGTACTTC. Translated: CASSIDKNRMDIQETQYF.

The chain is built from TRBV3-1 (or the pseudogene TRBV3-2) and TRBJ2-3; TRBD1 agrees at 9 bases. The CDR3 runs 16 residues. After removal of 1 base from V and 4 bases from J, the junction contained 6 bases not matched to a gene. Germline CDR1 and CDR2: LGHDT and YNNKEL (reference sequence). In nucleotides, the CDR3 is TGTGCCAGCAGCCAAGTTAGGGGACAGGGCCCAGATACGCAGTATTTT. Amino acid sequence: CASSQVRGQGPDTQYF.

V gene TRBV27 combines with J gene TRBJ2-5, with 10 bases lining up with TRBD2. The J segment lost 5 bases and the V segment lost 5 bases, leaving 8 bases of the junction unmatched. The CDR3 contains 15 residues. Germline V gives CDR1 MNHEY, CDR2 SMNVEV (reference sequence). CDR3 region: CASSPSGRGAETQYF. The CDR3 DNA reads TGTGCCAGCAGTCCTAGCGGGAGAGGGGCGGAGACCCAGTACTTC.

This clone was counted once. CDR3 in amino acids: CASSGGGLAGMDTQYF. The CDR3 DNA follows: TGTGCCAGCAGTGGAGGAGGGCTAGCGGGAATGGATACGCAGTATTTT. V gene TRBV28 combines with J gene TRBJ2-3; 9 bases agree with TRBD2. Germline-derived CDR1 and CDR2 are MDHEN and SYDVKM. The CDR3 loop spans 16 amino acids. The trim removed 5 bases at V and 6 bases at J, leaving 12 bases unmatched.

This chain joins TRBV6-5 and TRBJ1-6; a weak D match, TRBD1 (6 bases). Germline assignment: CDR1 MNHEY and CDR2 SVGAGI. Trimming took off 0 bases at V and 5 bases at J, with 8 bases between the two ends. The CDR3 contains 15 residues. CDR3: CASSYSEGDNSPLHF. CDR3 DNA: TGTGCCAGCAGTTACTCAGAGGGGGATAATTCACCCCTCCACTTT.

The chain joins TRBV6-5 to TRBJ2-1; D not certain. The CDR3 is 12 residues long. Looked up from germline, CDR1 is MNHEY and CDR2 is SVGAGI. V shed 0 bases and J shed 9 bases, with 6 bases lying between them. The CDR3 region is CASSYSNGEQFF. DNA of the CDR3: TGTGCCAGCAGTTACTCGAACGGTGAGCAGTTCTTC.

This chain joins TRBV5-4 and TRBJ2-4, with no clear D. Germline values: CDR1 SGHNT, CDR2 YYREEE (reference sequence). This CDR3 spans 16 amino acids. Trimming pared 1 base from V and 0 bases from J, leaving 11 bases between. CDR3 protein: CASSLSSSQAKNIQYF. CDR3 DNA: TGTGCCAGCAGCTTGTCGAGCTCCCAAGCCAAAAACATTCAGTACTTC.

The chain links TRBV7-2 to TRBJ2-3; D unresolved. Trimming pared 4 bases from V and 4 bases from J, leaving 9 bases between. Germline V gene lookup returns CDR1 SGHTA and CDR2 FQGNSA. The CDR3 length is 13 residues. The CDR3 DNA sequence: TGTGCCAGCAGCTCCTTCATAGCAGATACGCAGTATTTT. This codes for CASSSFIADTQYF.

This sequence joins TRBV6-5 and TRBJ1-5; 7 positions match TRBD1. Germline V gene lookup returns CDR1 MNHEY and CDR2 SVGAGI. V dropped 9 bases and J dropped 4; count of bases not matched to a gene: 6. This CDR3 contains 13 residues. For the CDR3, the DNA is TGTGCCAGTACAGGACAGGTAAATCAGCCCCAGCATTTT. As protein: CASTGQVNQPQHF.